This T cell receptor beta chain comes out of a study of molecular identifiers for immune sequencing clone quantification. Sorting recovered naive CD8 T cells on a CD8+CD4-CCR7+CD45RA+ profile. The CDR3 loop spans 15 amino acids. CDR1 is LNHDA, CDR2 SQIVND, per germline (reference sequence). J gave up 4 bases and V 3 bases, and 7 bases lay outside the gene matches. This clonotype was detected only a few times. It was with previously described methods and listed TCR primers that bulk TCR libraries were made. TCRdb re-called the PCR reads with MiXCR, one entry per CDR3 protein. The data contain approximately 680,000 distinct CDR3 sequences, about 25% of them singletons.

This sequence originates from a human donor in good health. Some libraries in this study had Jurkat cell RNA spiked in. The chain uses TRBV19 and TRBJ2-3; 7 bases match TRBD1. Sequences were obtained from naive CD8+ T cells from blood, with Jurkat cell RNA spiked in. Documented subset: FACS-sorted CD8+CD4-CCR7+CD45RA+ naive T cells. The CDR3 sequence: CASSIGQGDADTQYF. The CDR3 region has the DNA TGTGCCAGTAGTATCGGGCAGGGGGACGCAGATACGCAGTATTTT.